This T cell receptor beta chain is from a study of cytomegalovirus exposure and HLA in healthy donors (dated by TCRdb to the late 2010s). Turning to the overall study: An earlier analysis of roughly 610 of the donors reported around 280 Gb of sequence data and 117 million unique TCR beta sequences obtained from around 170 million T cells. To decide whether each TCR beta V gene segment behaved as functional or pseudogenic, an earlier analysis of fewer than 750 of the donors relied on high-throughput TCR beta sequencing. Donor age, sex, ethnicity and CMV serostatus were collected together with the repertoire data. Using immunosequencing, the study profiled T cell repertoires from 666 subjects and related those repertoires to cytomegalovirus serostatus. Both class I and class II loci were covered by HLA typing, at four-digit resolution. Besides the first cohort of 500 to 700 subjects, a separate validation cohort made up of 120 different subjects was used. Genome-wide SNP genotypes for about 65% of the roughly 670 donors were used in a later genetic analysis, which treated that subset as a discovery cohort. All discovery cohort repertoires had been generated using a single sequencing platform. About 320 gigabases of sequencing data and 80 million or so unique TCR sequences were included in an early release covering roughly 600 HLA-typed donors. The later analysis used no new phenotypic data to find candidate immune exposures, relying instead on TCR beta sequences and their occurrence across donors. The study aimed to test whether cataloging public T cell receptors could reveal signatures of past pathogen exposure. To predict cytomegalovirus infection status, the study brought together high-throughput TCR immunosequencing, statistical association of individual TCRs with disease status, and machine learning. Several DR-DQ haplotypes were treated as single units for association and clustering because of strong linkage in the cohort. In a later analysis, previously published TCR beta repertoires from some 640 donors were re-analyzed and high-resolution HLA genotyping was added so that TCR occurrence patterns could be studied. The number of donors typed differed by locus, with roughly 629-640 for A, B, C, DRB1 and DQB1, more than 500 for DQA1, 600 to 610 for DPA1, and 400 to 490 for DPB1. Among about 400 genotyped donors of the cohort, an average of roughly 230,000 unique TCR beta nucleotide sequences was sequenced per donor, of which 15% to 20% were non-productive. Of the roughly 420 genotyped donors, approximately 80% were placed in the genetic ancestry cluster associated with self-reported Caucasian donors.

Study-wide findings and limitations: According to a later analysis, parvovirus B19, influenza, CMV and Epstein-Barr virus appeared linked to several top co-occurrence clusters. Correlated functional status among segregating V segments might reflect linkage disequilibrium, but an unknown experimental factor could not be ruled out. In the study, approximately 160 TCR beta chains were listed as associated with cytomegalovirus. A few of the identified cytomegalovirus-associated TCR beta chains were confirmed in vitro to be specific for cytomegalovirus antigens. The classifier was reported to diagnose cytomegalovirus status with high specificity and sensitivity in both the original cohort and the validation cohort. In a later analysis, around 17,000 TCR beta sequences were associated with specific HLA alleles at a false discovery rate of 0.05. Compared with the roughly 600-donor mean, donors in an Asian-associated ancestry cluster had fewer N-insertions in productive TCRs, according to a later genetic analysis. Broadly in line with IMGT annotations, most TCR beta V segments showed up in productive rearrangements about 90% or about 30% of the time in an earlier analysis of approximately 600 of the donors. A later analysis found that HLA-associated TCR beta chains were more clonally expanded and had lower generation probabilities than equally common non-associated chains. According to a later analysis, TCR association rates differed among HLA loci, with DRB1 alleles showing the most associated TCRs and HLA-C alleles showing the fewest. Because some donors lacked HLA typing at each locus, the association tests relied only on the typed subset. A cluster of highly shared sequence variants was judged likely to be a technical artifact of the sequencing pipeline. In this cohort, only TCR beta chains were sequenced, and detectable features were limited by the absence of alpha or paired-chain data. Most CMV-associated TCR beta chains appeared to be HLA-restricted in a later analysis, and the HLA associations seemed to be driven largely by CMV exposure. Roughly uniform sequencing depth across donors was assumed in presence/absence analyses, although this assumption may not hold. According to the authors, the approach could potentially be generalized to other disease states and immunological phenotypes. Because counts were too low, roughly 18 rarely observed V segments, including chromosome 9 orphons, were left out of the earlier analysis of a few hundred of the donors. The only immune exposure information available for the cohort was CMV serostatus. Assigning TCR associations to individual alleles was difficult when HLA alleles, especially DR and DQ, strongly co-occurred. A further reported finding was that TCR beta sequences accurately predicted the HLA-A and HLA-B alleles for most subjects in the first cohort. A later genetic analysis associated a missense DCLRE1C variant with V-gene and J-gene trimming of TCR beta chains, and an independent cohort replicated the association. Because the 87-base-pair reads could not distinguish some IMGT-functional V segments, including TRBV6-2 and TRBV6-3, those segments were excluded. Across donors, most TCR sequences were observed very rarely, whereas some public TCRs were present in many individuals.

Library creation used the immunoSEQ multiplex PCR assay. For the multiplex PCR, a mixture combining 60 forward primers for TCR Vbeta segments and 13 reverse primers for TCR Jbeta segments was used. Amplification of the CDR3 region of rearranged TCR beta genes was performed with a multiplex PCR assay on genomic DNA. The amplified TCR beta libraries were sequenced on the Illumina HiSeq System as 87-base-pair reads. Concerning the study's data processing: In a later analysis, 70 million to 95 million unique TCR beta chains were counted across the 500 to 700 repertoires, and roughly 10 million of these chains were shared by at least two donors. A nearest-neighbor algorithm error-corrected the raw reads and collapsed the reads into unique sequences, merging closely related sequences to remove PCR and sequencing errors. V, D and J gene segments were assigned by aligning CDR3 sequences to IMGT reference sequences. For a sequence to be retained, a match of at least six nucleotides was required to both a V gene segment and a J gene segment. Rearrangements were classified as productive when the CDR3 lacked stop codons and remained in frame with V and J, and all other rearrangements were classified as non-productive. Following IMGT convention, CDR3 was defined as the stretch from the second conserved V-encoded cysteine to the conserved J-encoded phenylalanine. The earlier analysis of 550 to 650 of the donors excluded any sequence lacking an unambiguous match to a single V gene segment. An earlier analysis of approximately 590 of the donors called V segments functional above 56.7% productive rearrangements and segregating when the between-donor standard deviation exceeded 5%. To diagnose cytomegalovirus status from the catalog of TCR beta chain sequences, a statistical classification framework was built. In a later analysis, TCR nucleotide sequences were compared against IMGT/GENE-DB human TR gene sequences so that V and J genes could be assigned. In a later analysis, CDR3 sequences and most-parsimonious VDJ recombination scenarios were assigned using the TCRdist pipeline. In a later analysis, every TCR beta chain was defined by the combination of its CDR3 amino acid sequence and its V-gene family, and reads without a unique V-gene family were dropped. A later analysis removed 592 highly shared, low-generation-probability nucleotide sequences to deal with suspected cross-contamination and a sequencing artifact. For each public chain, a later analysis derived a clonal expansion index from normalized ranks of inferred template counts within each repertoire. In a later analysis, generation probabilities were computed with a VDJ recombination model fitted to out-of-frame rearrangements, and the resulting probabilities were checked against IGoR. In a later analysis, hypergeometric tests were used to score TCR-TCR, TCR-HLA and TCR-CMV co-occurrence, with a repertoire-size bias correction applied to TCR pairs. A later analysis estimated false discovery rates by permuting HLA or CMV assignments 20 times. In a later analysis, co-occurring TCRs were grouped with DBSCAN, and TCRdist sequence similarity was added when clustering was performed within HLA-allele-positive subsets. For co-occurrence clustering, repertoires with fewer than 30,000 or more than 120,000 public chains were excluded, along with a handful of repertoires with anomalous nucleotide sharing. Not all clones reach the TCRdb copy of this immuneACCESS table, which keeps in-frame sequences only. Checked studies attribute under half of the gap to unresolved V genes and leave the rest unexplained. Clonal size and the V and J genes are those of that table, whereas D and trimming came from the DNA. This sample gives about 120,000 clones in total; just under 75% of them show up just once. Approximately 2.2% of the sample belongs to the ten largest clones.

The cohort was made up of 650 to 700 healthy bone marrow donors. At the time of sampling, all cohort members were nominally healthy, though unrecorded immune exposures were likely present. CMV serostatus was recorded as positive for 250 to 300 and negative for 352 of the 666 cohort members, whereas no CMV serostatus was recorded for the donor in question. A peripheral blood sample was collected from each donor, and TCR beta sequencing was performed on peripheral blood mononuclear cells. Genomic DNA was extracted from the blood cell samples with the Qiagen DNeasy Blood Extraction Kit. Trimming accounts for 3 bases at V and 5 bases at J, while the number of junction bases matched to no gene is 2. Via the germline V gene, CDR1 is SGHVS and CDR2 FNYEAQ. The CDR3, cysteine through phenylalanine, is 15 amino acids long. Only the CDR3 DNA stays, 45 bases, in frame from base 1. A single count supports this clone. This clone's antigen is unknown. Per-base qualities were not stored, and no clone one base away is much larger.

The receptor chain draws on TRBV7-6 and TRBJ2-1, with TRBD2 matching 12 junction bases. The sequenced sample consisted of PBMCs. The sequence derives from a human donor in good health. The nucleotides are TGTGCCAGCAGCTTTCTAGCGGGAGGGAACAATGAGCAGTTCTTC. It encodes CASSFLAGGNNEQFF.